Listed here are 23 T cell receptor beta chains from one sample, sequenced in a study of glioma-infiltrating T cells (dated by TCRdb to about 2016). The sequencer was an Illumina MiSeq. TCR alpha and beta CDR3 regions were amplified with the iRepertoire nested amplicon-rescue multiplex PCR (arm-PCR) platform from RNA. TCRdb's own reprocessing of the public reads used fastp at Q25 and MiXCR and kept productive beta chains. Each entry is one CDR3 protein sequence, shown with its most common DNA and genes. The sample table records under 150,000 distinct CDR3 sequences; about two fifths of these occur just once. In total, the top ten clones hold around 20% of the sample. Sequenced sample: glioma tissue, nonneoplastic brain tissue, or PBMCs (not recorded which). These receptors were taken from a human donor with low-grade glioma or glioblastoma, undergoing nonglioma brain surgery, or in good health (not recorded which).

CDR3 sequence (DNA): TGTGCCAGCACGCGACCCCACAATGAGCAGTTCTTC. Protein: CASTRPHNEQFF. This chain uses TRBV7-2 with TRBJ2-1; D is unresolved. CDR1 is SGHTA and CDR2 is FQGNSA in the germline V gene. V lost 7 bases, J lost 5 bases, and 9 bases lay in between. The CDR3 covers 12 residues.

The chain couples TRBV15 to TRBJ2-7; D is possibly TRBD1 (7 bases). The germline V and J ends were trimmed by 5 bases and 3 bases, with 23 bases remaining between them. The CDR3 is made up of 17 amino acids. Germline CDR1 and CDR2: LNHNV and YYDKDF (reference sequence). The CDR3 bases are TGTGCCACCAGCCAGACTGGAGGAGGGGGCGAATACTACGAGCAGTACTTC. It is translated as CATSQTGGGGEYYEQYF.

This clonotype showed up just a few times. V is TRBV28 and J is TRBJ1-1; unclear D gene. Germline V CDR1 and CDR2: MDHEN, SYDVKM. The CDR3 covers 14 residues. V was cut by 1 base and J by 6 bases, with 12 bases left in between. DNA of the CDR3: TGTGCCAGCAGTTTATACGGCAGTTCGTCTGAAGCTTTCTTT. Its protein is CASSLYGSSSEAFF.

The rearrangement joins TRBV6-6 to TRBJ1-1; no firm D call. V was clipped by 0 bases and J by 3 bases, with 11 bases between them. This CDR3 spans 15 amino acids. Germline CDR1 and CDR2: MNHNY and SVGAGI (reference sequence). The CDR3 region has the DNA TGTGCCAGCAGTTACTCAAGGGCAGGCTACACTGAAGCTTTCTTT. This codes for CASSYSRAGYTEAFF.

This sequence joins TRBV12-3 or TRBV12-4 and TRBJ2-1; 7 bases agree with TRBD1. J gave up 12 bases and V 7 bases, and 9 bases lay outside the gene matches. This CDR3 spans 12 amino acids. The CDR3 coding sequence is TGTGCCAGCACCGACAGGGCCGCTGGGCAGTTCTTC. Protein: CASTDRAAGQFF.

This clonotype was observed a few times. J is TRBJ1-5 and V is TRBV6-6; no reliable D call. The CDR3 extends over 15 amino acids. Trimming shortened V by 2 bases and J by 0 bases, and 8 bases separated the two germline ends. Germline V CDR1 and CDR2: MNHNY, SVGAGI (reference sequence). The CDR3 spells CASSYRVDSNQPQHF. As DNA, the CDR3 is TGTGCCAGCAGTTACCGAGTCGATAGCAATCAGCCCCAGCATTTT.

This clonotype turned up a few times. This rearrangement joins TRBV7-3 to TRBJ2-5; 9 nucleotides agree with TRBD2. The CDR3 covers 16 residues. Trimming removed 2 bases from V and 0 bases from J; junction bases left unmatched: 4. Germline V gives CDR1 SGHTA, CDR2 FQGTGA. The CDR3 bases are TGTGCCAGCAGCTTAGTAGCGGGAGCGAACCAAGAGACCCAGTACTTC. Residues: CASSLVAGANQETQYF.

This clonotype has only a few counts. The chain combines TRBV6-2 or TRBV6-3 with TRBJ2-1; weak D call: TRBD1 (5 bases). CDR3 size: 15 residues. Trimming pared 2 bases from V and 8 bases from J, leaving 16 bases between. CDR1 MNHEY and CDR2 SVGEGT come from the germline V gene. In DNA form, the CDR3 reads TGTGCCAGCAGTTACACCCCCCAGGGAATGGATGAGCAGTTCTTC. It is translated as CASSYTPQGMDEQFF.

For the CDR3, the DNA is TGTGCCAGCAGTACCCCACGGTCGGAAAATTCACCCCTCCACTTT. Amino acids: CASSTPRSENSPLHF. The chain combines TRBV6-1 with TRBJ1-6; D gene ambiguous. CDR1 and CDR2 from the germline V gene are MNHNS and SASEGT. CDR3 size: 15 residues. V was shortened by 5 bases and J by 7 bases, with 15 bases between the two germline ends.

V is TRBV27 and J is TRBJ2-7; D might be TRBD2 (6 bases). Germline V gene sequence: CDR1 MNHEY, CDR2 SMNVEV (reference sequence). V lost 5 bases and J 6 bases, leaving 17 bases between the germline ends. The CDR3 runs 14 residues. CDR3 sequence: CASSLTGLLSEQYF. CDR3 DNA: TGTGCCAGCAGTCTGACGGGACTTTTATCCGAGCAGTACTTC.

This clonotype showed up just a few times. The chain joins TRBV18 to TRBJ1-1; D unclear. The CDR3 contains 14 residues. Trimming stripped 6 bases from V and 3 bases from J, with 14 bases between. Germline CDR1 is KGHSH and CDR2 is LQKENI. For the CDR3, the DNA is TGTGCCAGCTCTTTCGACGGCCGGGACACTGAAGCTTTCTTT. Translating it yields CASSFDGRDTEAFF.

The chain uses TRBV7-9 and TRBJ1-2; TRBD1 is a possible D gene (5 bases). Germline CDR1 and CDR2: SEHNR and FQNEAQ (reference sequence). CDR3 length equals 14 residues. V was trimmed by 1 base and J by 4 bases, leaving 10 bases between them. The CDR3 here is CASSLGRVGYGYTF. As DNA, the CDR3 is TGTGCCAGCAGCTTAGGCAGGGTAGGCTATGGCTACACCTTC.

The chain carries TRBV24-1 and TRBJ2-5; perhaps D is TRBD1 or TRBD2 (6 bases each). CDR3 length: 13 amino acids. Trimming removed 9 bases at V and 2 bases at J, with 12 bases between. CDR1 and CDR2 from the germline V gene are KGHDR and SFDVKD. CDR3 in amino acids: CATGGPRQETQYF. Written as DNA, the CDR3 is TGTGCCACCGGGGGGCCGAGGCAAGAGACCCAGTACTTC.

Worth noting for this clonotype: At one boundary the junction diverges from the germline segment, which might be a read error. The chain uses TRBV12-3 or TRBV12-4 and TRBJ2-3; weak D call: TRBD2 (5 bases). CDR3 length: 11 residues. CDR3 nucleotides: TGTGCCAGCGAGGGCACATATACGCAGTATTTT. Translating it yields CASEGTYTQYF.

In regard to this clonotype: It may be a read error: a sequence one base away is much more abundant. V and J are TRBV20-1 and TRBJ2-7; a possible D gene is TRBD2 (6 bases). Germline loops: CDR1 DFQATT, CDR2 SNEGSKA (reference sequence). This CDR3 spans 12 amino acids. The CDR3 DNA follows: TGCAGTGCTAGTGGTTGGGAGGACGACCAGTACTTC. It translates to CSASGWEDDQYF.

The chain employs TRBV12-3 or TRBV12-4 and TRBJ1-4; TRBD1 matches at 11 bases. The CDR3 is 15 amino acids. The junction had 6 bases not matched to a gene; V was cut back by 4 bases and J by 8 bases. The CDR3 here is CASSSTDRGREKLFF. The CDR3 DNA is TGTGCCAGCAGTTCAACGGACAGGGGGCGGGAAAAACTGTTTTTT.

The table lists this clonotype with a few counts. The genes are TRBV4-1 and TRBJ2-1; 15 nucleotides agree with TRBD2. With 4 bases clipped from V and 2 bases from J, the junction kept 3 bases outside the gene matches. Germline-derived CDR1 and CDR2 are MGHRA and YSYEKL. This CDR3 has 17 amino acids. This chain's CDR3 is CASSRRTSGRAYNEQFF. As DNA, the CDR3 is TGCGCCAGCAGCCGAAGGACTAGCGGGAGGGCCTACAATGAGCAGTTCTTC.

This rearrangement joins TRBV7-2 to TRBJ1-5; D remains ambiguous. The V end lost 5 bases, the J end lost 8 bases, and 13 bases lay between the germline ends. CDR1 is SGHTA and CDR2 is FQGNSA in the germline V gene. The CDR3 runs 13 residues. CDR3 DNA: TGTGCCAGCAGCCCCGGGCAGCAGAAGCCCCAGCATTTT. It yields the protein CASSPGQQKPQHF.

J is TRBJ2-7 and V is TRBV20-1; TRBD1 aligns across 9 bases. V shed 3 bases, J shed 4 bases, and the junction held 7 bases outside the gene matches. The germline gives CDR1 DFQATT, CDR2 SNEGSKA (reference sequence). This CDR3 has 14 residues. This CDR3 is CSASAGTGTYEQYF. Written as DNA, the CDR3 is TGCAGTGCTAGTGCCGGGACAGGGACGTACGAGCAGTACTTC.

CDR3: CASSLYSDSPLHF. The CDR3 DNA reads TGTGCCAGCAGCTTGTATTCGGATTCACCCCTCCACTTT. This rearrangement joins TRBV11-1 to TRBJ1-6; the D is unclear. Germline V CDR1 and CDR2: SGHAT, FQDESV (reference sequence). The V gene lost 3 bases and the J gene lost 8 bases, with 8 bases spanning the gap. The CDR3 extends over 13 amino acids.

The gene calls are TRBV19 and TRBJ1-1; D is ambiguous. Germline V gene data show CDR1 as LNHDA and CDR2 as SQIVND (reference sequence). Trimming took 4 bases from V and 4 from J, leaving 10 bases between them. The CDR3 sequence is 13 residues long. The CDR3 loop is CASSTDGSTEAFF. The CDR3 DNA reads TGTGCCAGTAGTACGGACGGCAGCACTGAAGCTTTCTTT.

The V gene is TRBV20-1, the J gene TRBJ1-1; TRBD1 matches 10 bases. This CDR3 is built from 14 residues. Trimming took 8 bases from V and 5 from J; bases not matched to a gene: 11. From germline, CDR1 is DFQATT and CDR2 SNEGSKA (reference sequence). The CDR3 loop is CSTISGTGVTEAFF. The DNA for the CDR3 is TGCAGTACTATATCCGGGACAGGGGTTACTGAAGCTTTCTTT.

V gene TRBV3-1 combines with J gene TRBJ1-3; D not certain. Germline V gene data show CDR1 as LGHDT and CDR2 as YNNKEL (reference sequence). This CDR3 spans 17 amino acids. Deletions cut 0 bases from V and 0 bases from J, with 12 bases between. The CDR3 sequence: CASSQEPRRFSGNTIYF. The CDR3 DNA sequence: TGTGCCAGCAGCCAAGAACCCCGCAGGTTCTCTGGAAACACCATATATTTT.